The 32 T cell receptor beta chains below were found in one sample sequenced in a study of response to subunit inactivated influenza vaccine. Each CDR3 protein is one row after TCRdb ran MiXCR on the RT-PCR reads. The sample records approximately 500,000 distinct CDR3 sequences, around 25% being singletons. These same records also appear under a second study, on T cells expressing NK-cell markers. Per that study: TCR beta cDNA was generated via 5'RACE template switching incorporating UMIs.

Sample: CD4+ T cells sorted from PBMCs, taken roughly 12 days after vaccination. All receptors derive from a man aged 50-60 years who received an inactivated influenza vaccine.

This chain joins TRBV20-1 and TRBJ1-5; D is unresolved. V gave up 2 bases and J gave up 5 bases, with 10 bases separating them. The CDR3 length is 13 residues. From germline, CDR1 is DFQATT and CDR2 SNEGSKA (reference sequence). This CDR3 is CSARPYGYQPQHF. CDR3 bases: TGCAGTGCTAGACCTTATGGGTATCAGCCCCAGCATTTT.

This clonotype was counted between two and nine times. The chain recombines TRBV12-3 or TRBV12-4 with TRBJ2-2; 7 nucleotides match TRBD2. The V and J ends lost 5 bases and 11 bases, in that order; junction bases with no gene match: 11. This CDR3 is 14 amino acids long. CDR3 amino acids: CASSPARTRRELFF. CDR3 nucleotide sequence: TGTGCCAGCAGTCCAGCACGGACTAGGAGAGAGCTGTTTTTT.

The chain employs TRBV24-1 and TRBJ2-7; D is ambiguous. CDR1 is KGHDR and CDR2 is SFDVKD in the germline V gene. With 2 bases removed from V and 2 bases from J, the gap between germline ends came to 9 bases. The CDR3 consists of 14 residues. CDR3 in amino acids: CATSDSGRTYEQYF. CDR3 sequence (DNA): TGTGCCACCAGTGATTCCGGACGAACCTACGAGCAGTACTTC.

The rearrangement uses TRBV15 and TRBJ2-2; D gene uncertain. CDR1 and CDR2 (germline): LNHNV, YYDKDF (reference sequence). Trimming removed 4 bases from V and 1 base from J, with 13 bases in between. CDR3 length: 16 residues. The CDR3 protein is CATSTQGFWNTGELFF. The CDR3 DNA sequence: TGTGCCACCAGCACCCAAGGTTTTTGGAACACCGGGGAGCTGTTTTTT. Combining the CDR3 with reference TRBV15 and TRBJ2-2 gives the whole variable domain DAMVIQNPRYQVTQFGKPVTLSCSQTLNHNVMYWYQQKSSQAPKLLFHYYDKDFNNEADTPDNFQSRRPNTSFCFLDIRSPGLGDTAMYLCATSTQGFWNTGELFFGEGSRLTVL.

V gene TRBV24-1 combines with J gene TRBJ2-3; D remains unclear. The germline V gene encodes CDR1 KGHDR and CDR2 SFDVKD. Trimming took off 0 bases at V and 7 bases at J, with 4 bases between the two ends. This CDR3 is 12 amino acids long. CDR3 DNA: TGTGCCACCAGTGATTTGGGAAATACGCAGTATTTT. Translation gives CATSDLGNTQYF.

This clonotype was picked up a small number of times. The chain is built from TRBV29-1 and TRBJ1-2; D possibly corresponds to TRBD1 (5 bases). Trimming removed 4 bases at V and 4 bases at J, with 10 bases between. The germline gives CDR1 SQVTM, CDR2 ANQGSEA. The CDR3 is 12 amino acids. CDR3 in DNA: TGCAGCGTTGGGGCAGGGATCTATGGCTACACCTTC. Translating gives CSVGAGIYGYTF. Looking up the rest from reference TRBV29-1 and TRBJ1-2 gives the full variable domain: SAVISQKPSRDICQRGTSLTIQCQVDSQVTMMFWYRQQPGQSLTLIATANQGSEATYESGFVIDKFPISRPNLTFSTLTVSNMSPEDSSIYLCSVGAGIYGYTFGSGTRLTVV.

This clonotype was observed a few times. The V and J genes are TRBV7-2 and TRBJ2-7; 9 bases are a match to TRBD2. V was clipped by 2 bases and J by 2 bases; unmatched bases: 7. Germline-derived CDR1 and CDR2 are SGHTA and FQGNSA. CDR3 length equals 16 residues. CDR3 nucleotides: TGTGCCAGCAGCTTATACCCCCCTAGCGGGACCTACGAGCAGTACTTC. Translation gives CASSLYPPSGTYEQYF.

This clonotype was counted a few times. The V gene is TRBV20-1, the J gene TRBJ2-3; 12 bases are a match to TRBD2. The CDR3 length is 14 residues. The V gene's germline CDR1 is DFQATT and CDR2 SNEGSKA (reference sequence). Trimming cost V 3 bases and J 3 bases; bases outside gene matches: 1. The CDR3 DNA reads TGCAGTGCTAGGACTAGCGGGAGAACAGATACGCAGTATTTT. Translating gives CSARTSGRTDTQYF.

The chain couples TRBV20-1 to TRBJ2-5; no reliable D call. The CDR3 has 16 residues. The germline V gene has CDR1 DFQATT and CDR2 SNEGSKA (reference sequence). V was clipped by 0 bases and J by 1 base, with 15 bases between them. This chain's CDR3 is CSARDPSRTGQETQYF. The CDR3, as DNA: TGCAGTGCTAGAGATCCTTCGAGGACGGGCCAAGAGACCCAGTACTTC.

This chain joins TRBV9 and TRBJ2-3; TRBD2 aligns across 11 bases. CDR1 is SGDLS and CDR2 is YYNGEE in the germline V gene. This CDR3 region has 17 residues. The ends lost 4 bases at V and 3 bases at J; junction bases unmatched: 10. The CDR3 DNA follows: TGTGCCAGCAGCCCACAATCCGCTAGCGGGGGGACAGATACGCAGTATTTT. Protein product: CASSPQSASGGTDTQYF. Filled out from reference TRBV9 and TRBJ2-3, the complete variable domain reads DSGVTQTPKHLITATGQRVTLRCSPRSGDLSVYWYQQSLDQGLQFLIQYYNGEERAKGNILERFSAQQFPDLHSELNLSSLELGDSALYFCASSPQSASGGTDTQYFGPGTRLTVL.

This clonotype appeared once. The chain employs TRBV7-2 and TRBJ2-1; D is undetermined. CDR1 is SGHTA and CDR2 is FQGNSA in the germline V gene. The CDR3 runs 17 residues. V was shortened by 2 bases and J by 2 bases, with 16 bases between the two germline ends. CDR3 amino acids: CASSLKMPGPAYNEQFF. In DNA, the CDR3 is TGTGCCAGCAGCTTAAAAATGCCGGGCCCAGCCTACAATGAGCAGTTCTTC.

This rearrangement joins TRBV20-1 to TRBJ1-2, with 9 bases aligning to TRBD1. Germline assignment: CDR1 DFQATT and CDR2 SNEGSKA (reference sequence). V was pared by 4 bases and J by 8 bases, with 11 bases of the junction left unmatched. This CDR3 is built from 14 residues. CDR3 sequence (DNA): TGCAGTGCTACACCGGGGACAGGGTTGGGAGGCTACACCTTC. This codes for CSATPGTGLGGYTF.

This clonotype has a handful of counts. The chain recombines TRBV12-3 or TRBV12-4 with TRBJ2-7; no clear D gene. This CDR3 is built from 13 residues. V was shortened by 6 bases and J by 2 bases, with 11 bases between the two germline ends. The CDR3 loop reads CASSRGGPYEQYF. DNA of the CDR3: TGTGCCAGCAGCCGTGGCGGCCCCTACGAGCAGTACTTC.

The V call is TRBV2, the J call TRBJ2-6; D is ambiguous. There are 16 residues in the CDR3. CDR1 and CDR2 (germline): SNHLY, FYNNEI. V was pared by 4 bases and J by 0 bases, with 10 bases between. CDR3 in DNA: TGTGCCAGCAGTGGATTTAGGACCTCTGGGGCCAACGTCCTGACTTTC. Residues: CASSGFRTSGANVLTF.

The rearrangement joins TRBV4-3 to TRBJ2-1, with TRBD2 identical over 14 bases. The CDR3 is 16 residues long. Germline-derived CDR1 and CDR2 are LGHNA and YSLEER. V dropped 0 bases and J dropped 8; count of bases not matched to a gene: 3. In DNA, the CDR3 is TGCGCCAGCAGCCAAGAGACTAGCGGGGGGGCTGATGAGCAGTTCTTC. It yields the protein CASSQETSGGADEQFF.

This rearrangement joins TRBV7-9 to TRBJ1-2; D is ambiguous. Germline values: CDR1 SEHNR, CDR2 FQNEAQ (reference sequence). CDR3 size: 12 residues. The V gene lost 3 bases and the J gene lost 5 bases, with 7 bases spanning the gap. CDR3 residues: CASSFQEYGYTF. Here the CDR3 DNA reads TGTGCCAGCAGCTTCCAGGAATATGGCTACACCTTC.

The chain joins TRBV2 to TRBJ2-7, with 7 bases fitting TRBD1. The CDR3 runs 13 residues. J lost 7 bases, V lost 4 bases, and 7 bases had no gene match. Germline V gives CDR1 SNHLY, CDR2 FYNNEI. Written as DNA, the CDR3 is TGTGCCAGCAGTGGTGACAGGGCAAGGGAGCAGTACTTC. This translates into CASSGDRAREQYF.

Here the CDR3 reads CAITQDRSSYEQYF. In DNA form, the CDR3 reads TGTGCCATCACCCAGGACAGGAGCTCCTACGAGCAGTACTTC. V usage is TRBV10-3 and J usage is TRBJ2-7; 7 bases align to TRBD1. This CDR3 spans 14 amino acids. CDR1 is ENHRY, CDR2 SYGVKD, per germline. Unmatched junction bases numbered 6, after V lost 7 bases and J lost 0 bases.

J is TRBJ1-5 and V is TRBV15; D remains unclear. Germline V lookup: CDR1 LNHNV, CDR2 YYDKDF (reference sequence). V was trimmed by 6 bases and J by 3 bases, leaving 12 bases between them. The CDR3 length is 14 residues. The CDR3 sequence: CATRPREFNQPQHF. The CDR3 nucleotides read TGTGCCACCAGACCTAGGGAGTTCAATCAGCCCCAGCATTTT.

This clonotype showed up just a few times. The chain is built from TRBV4-2 and TRBJ1-2; D ambiguous. The CDR3 length is 17 residues. Looked up from germline, CDR1 is LGHNA and CDR2 is YNFKEQ. V lost 3 bases and J 7 bases, leaving 24 bases between the germline ends. DNA for the CDR3: TGTGCCAGCAGCCAGTCCCTAGGCAGCCCATTAGGTTCTGGCTACACCTTC. Translating it yields CASSQSLGSPLGSGYTF.

This clonotype was seen just once. The J gene is TRBJ1-2, the V gene TRBV6-4; no clear D gene. The germline V gene has CDR1 MRHNA and CDR2 SNTAGT. Deletions cut 6 bases from V and 7 bases from J, with 15 bases between. The CDR3 loop spans 13 amino acids. CDR3 in amino acids: CASRREGFGGYTF. As DNA, the CDR3 is TGTGCCAGCAGGCGGGAGGGCTTCGGTGGCTACACCTTC.

This CDR3 reads CASSSPSPRSAGNNEQFF. The CDR3 coding sequence is TGTGCCAGCAGCTCGCCTTCTCCGAGGAGCGCCGGGAACAATGAGCAGTTCTTC. This rearrangement joins TRBV13 to TRBJ2-1, with a possible D match to TRBD2 (5 bases). V was clipped by 4 bases and J by 5 bases, with 24 bases between them. Germline CDR1 PRHDT, CDR2 FYEKMQ (reference sequence). This CDR3 has 18 residues.

The rearrangement links TRBV7-9 to TRBJ1-1; possible D gene TRBD1, 5 bases. Trimming removed 5 bases at V and 4 bases at J, with 11 bases between. The CDR3 totals 13 residues. Germline V lookup: CDR1 SEHNR, CDR2 FQNEAQ (reference sequence). CDR3 sequence: CASSPLGVTEAFF. CDR3 DNA sequence: TGTGCCAGCAGCCCCTTGGGGGTCACTGAAGCTTTCTTT.

This clonotype appeared a single time. The rearrangement links TRBV11-1 to TRBJ2-3; 7 bases agree with TRBD2. The CDR3 runs 18 residues. The J segment lost 2 bases and the V segment lost 5 bases, leaving 16 bases of the junction unmatched. Germline V gene lookup returns CDR1 SGHAT and CDR2 FQDESV (reference sequence). The CDR3 loop is CASSPNWTRGRVTDTQYF. For the CDR3, the DNA is TGTGCCAGCAGCCCGAACTGGACTAGGGGACGCGTCACAGATACGCAGTATTTT.

The V gene is TRBV14, the J gene TRBJ2-6; TRBD1 aligns across 7 bases. The CDR3 loop spans 19 amino acids. Per the germline V gene, CDR1 is SGHDN and CDR2 is FVKESK. Trimming at V came to 5 bases and at J to 0 bases, leaving 13 bases not matched to a gene. The CDR3 is CASSSHRGLRGSGANVLTF. Here the CDR3 DNA reads TGTGCCAGCAGCTCCCACAGGGGCCTAAGGGGCTCTGGGGCCAACGTCCTGACTTTC.

This clonotype was seen a handful of times. V gene TRBV5-1 combines with J gene TRBJ1-2; tentative D call: TRBD1 (6 bases). CDR1 is SGHRS, CDR2 YFSETQ, per germline. The CDR3 covers 14 residues. With 2 bases removed from V and 8 bases from J, the gap between germline ends came to 16 bases. CDR3 bases: TGCGCCAGCAGCTTTTCGGGCAGGGGCGGAGGCTACACCTTC. Translation: CASSFSGRGGGYTF.

There are a few counts of this clonotype. CDR3 protein: CATSGTSGSYEQYF. CDR3 DNA: TGTGCCACCAGCGGGACTAGCGGGAGCTACGAGCAGTACTTC. J is TRBJ2-7 and V is TRBV15; 14 nucleotides line up with TRBD2. Germline V gives CDR1 LNHNV, CDR2 YYDKDF (reference sequence). CDR3 length: 14 residues. Trimming cost V 5 bases and J 3 bases; bases outside gene matches: 0.

J is TRBJ1-2 and V is TRBV10-3, with a weak D call TRBD1 (5 bases). The CDR3 is 11 residues long. The germline CDR1 and CDR2 sequences are ENHRY and SYGVKD. Trimming shortened V by 3 bases and J by 8 bases, and 7 bases separated the two germline ends. CDR3 coding DNA: TGTGCCATCAGTGACGGGGGGGGCTACACCTTC. Its protein product is CAISDGGGYTF.

This clonotype was seen once. The chain joins TRBV6-1 to TRBJ2-1, with D possibly called TRBD1 or TRBD2 (5 bases each). This CDR3 is built from 17 residues. Germline CDR1 and CDR2: MNHNS and SASEGT. The ends were cut back, 5 bases at V and 0 bases at J, with 17 bases in the middle. CDR3 protein: CASSTPLGPSSYNEQFF. DNA of the CDR3: TGTGCCAGCAGTACCCCCTTGGGACCTAGCTCCTACAATGAGCAGTTCTTC.

This clonotype was seen a handful of times. The chain uses TRBV7-6 and TRBJ2-5, with D possibly called TRBD1 or TRBD2 (5 bases each). CDR3 length equals 12 residues. The V and J ends lost 5 bases and 11 bases respectively, with 15 bases between them. Per the germline V gene, CDR1 is SGHVS and CDR2 is FNYEAQ. CDR3 in amino acids: CASSQRDGGQYF. The CDR3, as DNA: TGTGCCAGCAGCCAAAGGGACGGAGGACAGTACTTC. Full variable domain (missing parts from reference TRBV7-6 and TRBJ2-5): GAGVSQSPRYKVTKRGQDVALRCDPISGHVSLYWYRQALGQGPEFLTYFNYEAQQDKSGLPNDRFSAERPEGSISTLTIQRTEQRDSAMYRCASSQRDGGQYFGPGTRLLVL.

The chain is built from TRBV11-1 and TRBJ1-3, with 7 bases aligning to TRBD1. This CDR3 has 19 amino acids. The V segment lost 1 base and the J segment 0 bases; nucleotides outside the gene matches: 12. Germline CDR1 is SGHAT and CDR2 is FQDESV (reference sequence). CDR3 loop: CASSLVYLDRTFSGNTIYF. The DNA for the CDR3 is TGTGCCAGCAGCTTAGTATATCTGGACAGGACTTTCTCTGGAAACACCATATATTTT.

This clonotype came up a few times. This rearrangement joins TRBV12-3 or TRBV12-4 to TRBJ2-1, with TRBD1 as a possible D gene (7 bases). V shed 5 bases and J shed 12 bases, with 23 bases lying between them. The CDR3 extends over 15 amino acids. The DNA for the CDR3 is TGTGCCAGCAGTGACCGCTCTTGGAGGGGGCTGGGGCAGTTCTTC. It is translated as CASSDRSWRGLGQFF.